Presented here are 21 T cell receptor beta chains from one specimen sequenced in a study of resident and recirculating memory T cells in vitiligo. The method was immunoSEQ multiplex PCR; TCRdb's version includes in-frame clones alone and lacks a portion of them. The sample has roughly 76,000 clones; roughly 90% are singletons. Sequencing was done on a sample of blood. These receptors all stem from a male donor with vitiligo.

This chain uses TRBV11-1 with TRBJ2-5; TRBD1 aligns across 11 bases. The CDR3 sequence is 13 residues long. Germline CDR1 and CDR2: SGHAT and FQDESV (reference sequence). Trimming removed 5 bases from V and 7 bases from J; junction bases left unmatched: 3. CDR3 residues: CASSPGTGGTQYF. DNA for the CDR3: TGTGCCAGCAGCCCTGGGACAGGGGGGACCCAGTACTTC.

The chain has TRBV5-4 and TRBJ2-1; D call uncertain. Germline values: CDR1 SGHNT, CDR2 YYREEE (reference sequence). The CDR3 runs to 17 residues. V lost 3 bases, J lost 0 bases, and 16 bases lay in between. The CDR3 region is CASSSRVLSLSYNEQFF. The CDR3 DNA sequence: TGTGCCAGCAGCTCCCGGGTTCTCAGCCTCTCCTACAATGAGCAGTTCTTC.

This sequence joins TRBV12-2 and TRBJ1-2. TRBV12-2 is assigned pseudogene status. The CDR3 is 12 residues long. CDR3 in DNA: TGTGCAAGTCGCTTAGCGGAGGGTGGCTACACCTTC. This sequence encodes CASRLAEGGYTF.

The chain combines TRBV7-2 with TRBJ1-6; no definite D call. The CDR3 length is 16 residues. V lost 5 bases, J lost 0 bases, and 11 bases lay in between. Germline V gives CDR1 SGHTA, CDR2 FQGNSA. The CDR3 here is CASSRELSSYNSPLHF. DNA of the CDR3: TGTGCCAGCAGCCGGGAACTGAGCTCCTATAATTCACCCCTCCACTTT.

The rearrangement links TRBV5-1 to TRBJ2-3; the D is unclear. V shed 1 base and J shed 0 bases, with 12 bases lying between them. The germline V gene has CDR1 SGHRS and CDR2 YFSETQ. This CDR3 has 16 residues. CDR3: CASSLFEVASTDTQYF. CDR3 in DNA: TGCGCCAGCAGCTTGTTTGAGGTAGCTAGCACAGATACGCAGTATTTT.

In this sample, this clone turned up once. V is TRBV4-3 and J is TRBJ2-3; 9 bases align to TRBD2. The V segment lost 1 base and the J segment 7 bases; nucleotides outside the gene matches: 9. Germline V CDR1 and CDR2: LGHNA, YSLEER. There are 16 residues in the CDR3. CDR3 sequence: CASSQGASGARNTQYF. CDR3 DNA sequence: TGCGCCAGCAGCCAAGGTGCTAGCGGGGCCAGAAATACGCAGTATTTT.

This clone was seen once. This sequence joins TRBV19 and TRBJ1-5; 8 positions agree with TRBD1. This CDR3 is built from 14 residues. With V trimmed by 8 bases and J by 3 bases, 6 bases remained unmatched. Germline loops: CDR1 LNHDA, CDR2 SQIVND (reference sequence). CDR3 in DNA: TGTGCCAGTCACAGGGGGGGAGCCAATCAGCCCCAGCATTTT. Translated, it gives CASHRGGANQPQHF.

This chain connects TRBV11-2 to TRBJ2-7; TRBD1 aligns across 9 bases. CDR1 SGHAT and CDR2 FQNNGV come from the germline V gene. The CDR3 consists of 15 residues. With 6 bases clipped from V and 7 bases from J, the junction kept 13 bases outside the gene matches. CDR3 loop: CASRTYRDRAREQYF. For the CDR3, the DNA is TGTGCCAGCAGAACGTACCGGGACAGGGCTAGAGAGCAGTACTTC.

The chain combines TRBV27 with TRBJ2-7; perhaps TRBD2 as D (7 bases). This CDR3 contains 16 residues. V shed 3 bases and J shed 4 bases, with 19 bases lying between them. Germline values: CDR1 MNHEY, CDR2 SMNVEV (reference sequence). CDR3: CASSLGGAGWSYEQYF. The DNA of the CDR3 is TGTGCCAGCAGTTTGGGGGGGGCAGGGTGGAGTTACGAGCAGTACTTC.

CDR3 sequence reads: CASSYNQGRTGELFF. CDR3 DNA sequence: TGTGCCAGCAGTTACAACCAGGGTCGGACCGGGGAGCTGTTTTTT. This chain uses TRBV6-5 with TRBJ2-2; tentatively, D is TRBD1 (5 bases). In germline, CDR1 is MNHEY, CDR2 SVGAGI. V shed 2 bases and J shed 5 bases, with 12 bases lying between them. The CDR3 sequence is 15 residues long.

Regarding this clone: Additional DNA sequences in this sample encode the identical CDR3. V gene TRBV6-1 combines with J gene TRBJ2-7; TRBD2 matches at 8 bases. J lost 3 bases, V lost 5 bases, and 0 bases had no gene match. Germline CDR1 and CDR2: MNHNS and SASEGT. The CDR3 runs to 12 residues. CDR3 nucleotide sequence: TGTGCCAGCAGTCGGGGGGGCTACGAGCAGTACTTC. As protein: CASSRGGYEQYF.

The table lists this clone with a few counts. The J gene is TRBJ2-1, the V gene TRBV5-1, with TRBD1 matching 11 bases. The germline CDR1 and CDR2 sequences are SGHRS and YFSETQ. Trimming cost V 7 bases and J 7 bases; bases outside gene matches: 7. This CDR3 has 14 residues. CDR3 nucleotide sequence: TGCGCCAGCTTCCGGGACAGGGGGGGTAATGAGCAGTTCTTC. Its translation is CASFRDRGGNEQFF.

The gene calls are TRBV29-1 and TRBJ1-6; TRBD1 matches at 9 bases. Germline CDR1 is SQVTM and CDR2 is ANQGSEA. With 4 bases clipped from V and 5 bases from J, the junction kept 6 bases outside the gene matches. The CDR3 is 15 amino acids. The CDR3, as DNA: TGCAGCGTTGGGGGTGGGACAGGGAATAATTCACCCCTCCACTTT. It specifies CSVGGGTGNNSPLHF.

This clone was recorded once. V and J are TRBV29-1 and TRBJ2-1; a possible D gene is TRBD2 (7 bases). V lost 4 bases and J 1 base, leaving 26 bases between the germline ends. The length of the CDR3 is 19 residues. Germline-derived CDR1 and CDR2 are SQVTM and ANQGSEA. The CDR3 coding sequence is TGCAGCGTTGCAGGATTAGGGGGGGGCCGAAACCGTTCCTACAATGAGCAGTTCTTC. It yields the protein CSVAGLGGGRNRSYNEQFF.

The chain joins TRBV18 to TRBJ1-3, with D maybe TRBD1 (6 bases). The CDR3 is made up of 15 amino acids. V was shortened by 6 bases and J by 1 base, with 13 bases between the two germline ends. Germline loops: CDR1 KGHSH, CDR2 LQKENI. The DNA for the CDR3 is TGTGCCAGCTCGCAGCAAGGGGGTTCTGGAAACACCATATATTTT. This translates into CASSQQGGSGNTIYF.

The CDR3 sequence: CASSFVPERNQPQHF. CDR3 in DNA: TGTGCCAGCAGCTTTGTCCCGGAGCGCAATCAGCCCCAGCATTTT. J is TRBJ1-5 and V is TRBV5-5; D is unclear. Germline V gene sequence: CDR1 SGHKS, CDR2 YYEKEE (reference sequence). The V end was cut by 2 bases, the J end by 2 bases, with 11 bases between. CDR3 size: 15 residues.

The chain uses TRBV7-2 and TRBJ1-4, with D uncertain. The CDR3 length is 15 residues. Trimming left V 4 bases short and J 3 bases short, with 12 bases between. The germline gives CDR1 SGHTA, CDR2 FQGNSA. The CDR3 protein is CASSSWAQPNEKLFF. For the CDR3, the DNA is TGTGCCAGCAGCTCTTGGGCGCAGCCTAATGAAAAACTGTTTTTT.

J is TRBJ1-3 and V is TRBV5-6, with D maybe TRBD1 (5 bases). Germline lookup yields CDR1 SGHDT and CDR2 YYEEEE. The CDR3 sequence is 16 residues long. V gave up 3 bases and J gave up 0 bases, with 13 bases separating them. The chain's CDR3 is CASSSLGDFSGNTIYF. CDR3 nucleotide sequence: TGTGCCAGCAGCTCCCTAGGGGATTTCTCTGGAAACACCATATATTTT. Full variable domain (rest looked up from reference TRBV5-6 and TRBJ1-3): DAGVTQSPTHLIKTRGQQVTLRCSPKSGHDTVSWYQQALGQGPQFIFQYYEEEERQRGNFPDRFSGHQFPNYSSELNVNALLLGDSALYLCASSSLGDFSGNTIYFGEGSWLTVV.

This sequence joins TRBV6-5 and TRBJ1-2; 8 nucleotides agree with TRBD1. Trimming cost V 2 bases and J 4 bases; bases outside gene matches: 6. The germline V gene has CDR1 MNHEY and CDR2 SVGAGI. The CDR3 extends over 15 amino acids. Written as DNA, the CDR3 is TGTGCCAGCAGTTACGCAGGGCAGGGGGCCTATGGCTACACCTTC. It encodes CASSYAGQGAYGYTF.

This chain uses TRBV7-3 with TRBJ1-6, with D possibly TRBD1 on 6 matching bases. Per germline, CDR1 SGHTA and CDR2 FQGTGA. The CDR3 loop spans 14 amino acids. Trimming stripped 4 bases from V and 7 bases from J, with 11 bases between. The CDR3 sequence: CASSSQGTNSPLHF. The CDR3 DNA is TGTGCCAGCAGCTCACAGGGTACCAATTCACCCCTCCACTTT.

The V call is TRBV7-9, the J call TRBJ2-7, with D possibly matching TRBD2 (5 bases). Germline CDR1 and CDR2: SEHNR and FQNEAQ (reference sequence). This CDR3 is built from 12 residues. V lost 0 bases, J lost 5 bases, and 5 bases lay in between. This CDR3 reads CASSLAGDEQYF. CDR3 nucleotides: TGTGCCAGCAGCTTAGCCGGGGACGAGCAGTACTTC.